This T cell receptor (beta chain) was captured in a study of Graves' ophthalmopathy and Graves' hyperthyroidism. To note about this clonotype: Its antigen remains unidentified. An end of the junction does not agree with germline; a read error may underlie this.

Transcripts of RNA were the source for amplifying TCR beta CDR3 regions. HTBI primers served in a first-round RT-PCR, which a second-round multiplex PCR followed. TCRdb itself ran the multiplex PCR reads through MiXCR, one entry per CDR3 protein. The top ten clones hold approximately 6.9% of a sample with about 620,000 distinct CDR3 sequences, 22% of them seen once. Notes on the study in general: Sensitivity reached about 70% and specificity approximately 72% when the model predicted ophthalmopathy progression.

CDR3 size: 19 residues. Per germline, CDR1 MGHRA and CDR2 YSYEKL. PBMCs were density-gradient isolated from around 11 ml fresh blood. This sequence joins TRBV4-1 and TRBJ2-6; 8 bases are shared with TRBD1. This clonotype was sampled from a woman between 18 and 30 years old with stable Graves' hyperthyroidism. Some clones in this sample may be carry-over from other donors' samples. Sequenced input: peripheral blood. CDR3 loop: CASSQDPGGDYAGANVLAF. The CDR3 DNA is TGCGCCAGCAGCCAAGACCCAGGGGGCGATTACGCCGGGGCCAACGTCCTGGCTTTC.